The source of this T cell receptor (beta chain) is a study of cytomegalovirus exposure and HLA in healthy donors (dated by TCRdb to about 2017). Some background on the complete study: An earlier analysis of about 560 of the donors reported 250 to 300 Gb of sequence data and 117 million unique TCR beta sequences obtained from about 179 million T cells. The study was designed to test whether signatures of past pathogen exposure could be identified by cataloging public T cell receptors. The number of donors typed differed by locus, with about 629-630 for A, B, C, DRB1 and DQB1, roughly 550 for DQA1, 600 to 610 for DPA1, and around 450 for DPB1. HLA typing included class I and class II loci at four-digit resolution. Of the roughly 430 genotyped donors, 65% to 90% fell in the genetic ancestry cluster associated with self-reported Caucasian donors. Donor age, sex, ethnicity and CMV serostatus were compiled alongside the repertoire data. Rather than drawing on any new phenotypic data, the later analysis identified candidate immune exposures from TCR beta sequences and the way those sequences occurred across donors. The study used immunosequencing to profile the T cell repertoires of 670 or so subjects and linked those repertoires to cytomegalovirus serostatus. Roughly 5 DR-DQ haplotypes were handled as single units for association and clustering, since linkage in the cohort was strong. A later genetic analysis used genome-wide SNP genotypes for about three fifths of the 666 donors, treating that subset as a discovery cohort. About 300 gigabases of sequencing data and 78 million or so unique TCR sequences were included in an early release covering several hundred HLA-typed donors. Every repertoire in the discovery cohort had been generated on one and the same sequencing platform. A later analysis re-analyzed previously published TCR beta repertoires from 650 to 800 donors and added high-resolution HLA genotyping to study TCR occurrence patterns. An earlier analysis of some 500 of the donors used high-throughput TCR beta sequencing to judge whether each TCR beta V gene segment behaved as functional or pseudogenic. Across some 400 genotyped donors of the cohort, an average of roughly 200,000 unique TCR beta nucleotide sequences per donor were sequenced, and roughly a sixth of those sequences were non-productive. High-throughput TCR immunosequencing, statistical association of individual TCRs with disease status, and machine learning were combined to predict cytomegalovirus infection status. A separate validation cohort of 90 to 150 different subjects was used in addition to the approximately 640-subject first cohort. The full study reports these points: In this cohort, only TCR beta chains were sequenced, and detectable features were limited by the absence of alpha or paired-chain data. The sequencing pipeline was judged likely to have produced a cluster of highly shared sequence variants as a technical artifact. Because counts were too low, about 18 rarely observed V segments, including chromosome 9 orphons, were excluded from the earlier analysis of 587 of the donors. A later analysis found that most CMV-associated TCR beta chains appeared HLA-restricted, with HLA associations seemingly driven largely by CMV exposure. It was suggested by the authors that the approach could potentially be generalized to other disease states and immunological phenotypes. In vitro tests confirmed that a few of the cytomegalovirus-associated TCR beta chains recognize cytomegalovirus antigens. The only immune exposure information available for the cohort was CMV serostatus. The study gave a list of about 170 TCR beta chains associated with cytomegalovirus. In an earlier analysis of approximately 590 of the donors, most TCR beta V segments were observed in productive rearrangements about 90% or about 30% of the time, broadly matching IMGT annotations. A later analysis found that TCR association rates varied across HLA loci, with DRB1 alleles showing the most associated TCRs and HLA-C alleles the fewest. A later analysis associated 15,000 to 20,000 TCR beta sequences with specific HLA alleles at a false discovery rate of 0.05. Because the 87-base-pair reads could not distinguish some IMGT-functional V segments, including TRBV6-2 and TRBV6-3, those segments were excluded. Because HLA typing was unavailable for some donors at each locus, only the typed subset was used in association tests. In a later analysis, HLA-associated TCR beta chains were found to be more clonally expanded and to have lower generation probabilities than equally common non-associated chains. Compared with the approximately 670-donor mean, donors in an Asian-associated ancestry cluster had fewer N-insertions in productive TCRs, according to a later genetic analysis. A later analysis reported that several top co-occurrence clusters appeared linked to parvovirus B19, influenza, CMV and Epstein-Barr virus. Most TCR sequences were observed very rarely across donors, whereas some public TCRs were present in many individuals. A further reported finding was that TCR beta sequences accurately predicted the HLA-A and HLA-B alleles for most subjects in the first cohort. A later genetic analysis associated a missense DCLRE1C variant with V-gene and J-gene trimming of TCR beta chains, and an independent cohort replicated the association. Strong co-occurrence of HLA alleles, especially DR and DQ, made assigning TCR associations to individual alleles difficult. Linkage disequilibrium might explain the correlated functional status among segregating V segments, but an unknown experimental factor could not be excluded. Cytomegalovirus status was reported to be diagnosed by the classifier with high specificity and sensitivity in both the original and validation cohorts. Roughly uniform sequencing depth across donors was assumed in presence/absence analyses, although this assumption may not hold.

In total, just over 650 healthy bone marrow donors made up the cohort. At the time of sampling, all cohort members were nominally healthy, though unrecorded immune exposures were likely present. The donor was CMV seropositive and was included in the group of almost 300 seropositive cohort members. A peripheral blood sample was collected from each donor, and TCR beta sequencing was performed on peripheral blood mononuclear cells. The Qiagen DNeasy Blood Extraction Kit was used to extract genomic DNA from the blood cell samples. Receptor amplification or capture employed the immunoSEQ multiplex PCR assay. For the multiplex PCR, a mixture combining 60 forward primers for TCR Vbeta segments and 13 reverse primers for TCR Jbeta segments was used. The CDR3 region of rearranged TCR beta genes was amplified from genomic DNA by a multiplex PCR assay. The Illumina HiSeq System was used to sequence the amplified TCR beta libraries as 87-base-pair reads. The paper's processing steps were these. A later analysis tallied about 77 million unique TCR beta chains across the 660 or so repertoires, and around 10 million of those chains were shared by two or more donors. Raw reads were error-corrected and collapsed into unique sequences with a nearest-neighbor algorithm that merged closely related sequences to remove PCR and sequencing errors. To assign V, D and J gene segments, CDR3 sequences were aligned to IMGT reference sequences. For a sequence to be retained, a match of at least six nucleotides was required to both a V gene segment and a J gene segment. A rearrangement counted as productive if the CDR3 had no stop codons and remained in frame with V and J, and every other rearrangement counted as non-productive. Following IMGT convention, CDR3 was defined as the stretch from the second conserved V-encoded cysteine up to the conserved J-encoded phenylalanine. Sequences without an unambiguous match to a single V gene segment were excluded from the earlier analysis of 450 to 650 of the donors. In an earlier analysis of more than 500 of the donors, a V segment was called functional when productive rearrangements were above 56.7%, and segregating when the standard deviation between donors exceeded 5%. A statistical classification framework was built to diagnose cytomegalovirus status from the catalog of TCR beta chain sequences. A later analysis assigned V and J genes by comparing TCR nucleotide sequences with IMGT/GENE-DB human TR gene sequences. The TCRdist pipeline was used in a later analysis to assign CDR3 sequences and most-parsimonious VDJ recombination scenarios. In a later analysis, each TCR beta chain was defined by its CDR3 amino acid sequence together with its V-gene family, and reads without a unique V-gene family were excluded. As a way to deal with suspected cross-contamination and a sequencing artifact, a later analysis dropped 592 nucleotide sequences that were highly shared and had low generation probability. For each public chain, a later analysis derived a clonal expansion index from normalized ranks of inferred template counts within each repertoire. A later analysis computed generation probabilities with a VDJ recombination model fitted to out-of-frame rearrangements, and checked the results against IGoR. In a later analysis, hypergeometric tests were used to score TCR-TCR, TCR-HLA and TCR-CMV co-occurrence, with a repertoire-size bias correction applied to TCR pairs. In a later analysis, false discovery rates were estimated by permuting HLA or CMV assignments 20 times. A later analysis grouped co-occurring TCRs with DBSCAN, adding TCRdist sequence similarity when clustering within HLA-allele-positive subsets. Repertoires with fewer than 30,000 or more than 120,000 public chains were left out of co-occurrence clustering, as were four to six repertoires with anomalous nucleotide sharing. Sourced from immuneACCESS, this table was stored by TCRdb with only in-frame sequences that have V and J called. A share of the clones is absent; for the studies checked, an unresolved V gene accounts for under half, and the remainder has no known explanation. The V and J calls and the clone size are those of that table, but D and trimming were determined from the DNA. The sample profile shows some 180,000 clones; 77% of them were found once. 3.7% of the sample is held by the ten biggest clonotypes.

This clone was found a few times. Its antigen specificity is not known. One base away there is no much larger clone; base qualities are not given. From the germline V gene, CDR1 is SGDLS and CDR2 is YYNGEE. There are 13 amino acids in the CDR3, from cysteine to phenylalanine inclusive. Solely the CDR3 DNA is kept, with 39 bases framed from the first base. Trimming leaves V shorter by 4 bases and J shorter by 6 bases, with the junction holding 6 bases beyond the gene matches. This TCR came from a woman in her sixties in good health and CMV-seropositive. The sequence links TRBV9 to TRBJ2-7, with TRBD1 matching 8 junction bases. Input material: PBMCs. At the DNA level, the sequence is TGTGCCAGCAGCCCGGACAGGGTCGGCGAGCAGTACTTC. It codes for CASSPDRVGEQYF.